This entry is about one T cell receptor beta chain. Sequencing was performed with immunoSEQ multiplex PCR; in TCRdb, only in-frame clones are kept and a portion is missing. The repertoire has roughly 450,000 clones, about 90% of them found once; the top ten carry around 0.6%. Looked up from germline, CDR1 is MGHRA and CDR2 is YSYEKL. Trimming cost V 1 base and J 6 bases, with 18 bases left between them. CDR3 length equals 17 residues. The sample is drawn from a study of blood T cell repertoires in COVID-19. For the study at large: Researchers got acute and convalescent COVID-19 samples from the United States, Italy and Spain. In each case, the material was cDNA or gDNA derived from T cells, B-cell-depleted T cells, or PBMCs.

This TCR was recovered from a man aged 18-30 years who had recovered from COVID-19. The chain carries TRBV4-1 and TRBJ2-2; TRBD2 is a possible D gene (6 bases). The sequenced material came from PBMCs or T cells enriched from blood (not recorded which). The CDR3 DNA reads TGCGCCAGCAGCCAAGTGGGGAAGCCCACTAGCTCCGGGGAGCTGTTTTTT. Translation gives CASSQVGKPTSSGELFF.